This T cell receptor beta chain was obtained from a study of regulatory T cells in long-lasting Graves disease. Study-wide context: Antithyroid drugs had been taken by newly diagnosed Graves' patients for under 3 months.

Details on this clonotype: Its target is not known.

Specified time point: newly diagnosed GD, antithyroid drugs for less than 3 months. PBMC-extracted RNA yielded the TCR library. Notes on the study in general: Among the persistent patients, 2,500 to 3,000 public clonotypes were shared, more than the 950 to 1,000 shared among new patients.

Building of the TCR beta libraries involved iRepertoire HTBI primers and Arm-PCR of CDR3 regions. Methods used by the authors: Sequenced samples collectively carried 62 TRBV and 14 TRBJ segments. MiXCR, run by TCRdb on the multiplex PCR reads, gives a single entry per CDR3 protein. For this entry, the V and J calls and clone size follow TCRdb and not the study's own pipeline. The sample consists of around 420,000 distinct CDR3 sequences, less than 20% of them appearing once. This sequence originates from a female donor with Graves disease. The sample here was peripheral blood mononuclear cells (PBMCs), taken at new diagnosis, from a patient treated with antithyroid drugs.

The CDR3: CASNPSKNEQFF. CDR3 bases: TGTGCCAGCAACCCTTCCAAAAATGAGCAGTTCTTC. The genes are TRBV6-1 and TRBJ2-1; no clear D. CDR3 size: 12 residues. CDR1 and CDR2 (germline): MNHNS, SASEGT. V was shortened by 7 bases and J by 7 bases, with 11 bases between the two germline ends.